Below are 12 T cell receptor beta chains sequenced from a single sample in a study of T cell responses to AZD1222 COVID-19 vaccine. The assay was immunoSEQ multiplex PCR, and TCRdb's table has in-frame clones only and misses some. The table lists 150,000 to 170,000 clones, about 88% of them singletons. The sample here was peripheral blood, taken on day 0 of AZD1222 vaccination. The source is an adult in good health.

The rearrangement joins TRBV7-3 to TRBJ1-1; TRBD1 might be the D (5 bases). Looked up from germline, CDR1 is SGHTA and CDR2 is FQGTGA. The V end lost 2 bases, the J end lost 3 bases, and 13 bases lay between the germline ends. The CDR3 spans 15 residues. Written as DNA, the CDR3 is TGTGCCAGCAGCTTAGGCGGCCGGGGGTACACTGAAGCTTTCTTT. Its protein product is CASSLGGRGYTEAFF.

This sequence joins TRBV2 and TRBJ1-4; 7 bases agree with TRBD1. After removal of 5 bases from V and 3 bases from J, the junction contained 3 bases not matched to a gene. Germline loops: CDR1 SNHLY, CDR2 FYNNEI. The length of the CDR3 is 14 residues. In nucleotides, the CDR3 is TGTGCCAGCAGTCGGACAGGTTCTAATGAAAAACTGTTTTTT. Translation: CASSRTGSNEKLFF.

V and J are TRBV9 and TRBJ1-3, with 7 bases aligning to TRBD1. Losses at the gene ends were 4 bases for V and 0 bases for J; bases not matched to a gene: 4. The CDR3 is 15 residues long. In germline, CDR1 is SGDLS, CDR2 YYNGEE. As DNA, the CDR3 is TGTGCCAGCAGCAGATACAGGGGCTCTGGAAACACCATATATTTT. Translating it yields CASSRYRGSGNTIYF.

In its sample, this clone was seen once. V and J are TRBV3-1 (or the pseudogene TRBV3-2) and TRBJ1-6, with D maybe TRBD1 (5 bases). CDR1 is LGHDT and CDR2 is YNNKEL in the germline V gene (reference sequence). The ends were cut back, 4 bases at V and 9 bases at J, with 16 bases in the middle. This CDR3 is built from 15 residues. CDR3 loop: CASSLTVGGSSPLHF. As DNA, the CDR3 is TGTGCCAGCAGCCTCACGGTTGGGGGAAGTTCACCCCTCCACTTT.

The J gene is TRBJ2-1, the V gene TRBV10-3, with D perhaps assigned TRBD1 or TRBD2 (5 bases each). The germline gives CDR1 ENHRY, CDR2 SYGVKD. Trimming shortened V by 2 bases and J by 7 bases, and 18 bases separated the two germline ends. CDR3 length equals 16 residues. The CDR3 DNA is TGTGCCATCAGTGAGGCGATCGGGACGGCCTTGAATGAGCAGTTCTTC. This translates into CAISEAIGTALNEQFF.

The chain employs TRBV27 and TRBJ1-1; D gene uncertain. In germline, CDR1 is MNHEY, CDR2 SMNVEV (reference sequence). The V end lost 5 bases, the J end lost 5 bases, and 12 bases lay between the germline ends. The CDR3 length is 13 residues. Here the CDR3 reads CASSPFGETEAFF. The CDR3 coding sequence is TGTGCCAGCAGTCCATTCGGGGAAACTGAAGCTTTCTTT.

The gene calls are TRBV19 and TRBJ1-5; 9 bases match TRBD1. This CDR3 has 18 residues. V shed 3 bases and J 0 bases; nucleotides not matched to a gene: 9. Germline V CDR1 and CDR2: LNHDA, SQIVND (reference sequence). The chain's CDR3 is CASSMLGTGIHSNQPQHF. CDR3 in DNA: TGTGCCAGTAGTATGTTGGGGACAGGGATACATAGCAATCAGCCCCAGCATTTT. The whole variable domain, filled in from reference TRBV19 and TRBJ1-5, reads DGGITQSPKYLFRKEGQNVTLSCEQNLNHDAMYWYRQDPGQGLRLIYYSQIVNDFQKGDIAEGYSVSREKKESFPLTVTSAQKNPTAFYLCASSMLGTGIHSNQPQHFGDGTRLSIL.

This clone is a singleton in its sample. The genes are TRBV18 and TRBJ2-1, with TRBD1 identical over 11 bases. Germline V gene data show CDR1 as KGHSH and CDR2 as LQKENI. V was clipped by 2 bases and J by 8 bases; unmatched bases: 5. This CDR3 contains 15 residues. The CDR3: CASSPGQGARDEQFF. As DNA, the CDR3 is TGTGCCAGCTCACCAGGACAGGGGGCGAGGGATGAGCAGTTCTTC. Drawing the rest from reference TRBV18 and TRBJ2-1, the complete variable domain is NAGVMQNPRHLVRRRGQEARLRCSPMKGHSHVYWYRQLPEEGLKFMVYLQKENIIDESGMPKERFSAEFPKEGPSILRIQQVVRGDSAAYFCASSPGQGARDEQFFGPGTRLTVL.

This clone turned up a few times. V gene TRBV5-1 combines with J gene TRBJ2-7; D remains ambiguous. The CDR3 spans 14 residues. The germline V and J ends were trimmed by 0 bases and 3 bases, with 10 bases remaining between them. Per germline, CDR1 SGHRS and CDR2 YFSETQ. This CDR3 is CASSLGGNDYEQYF. CDR3 DNA: TGCGCCAGCAGCTTGGGGGGAAACGACTACGAGCAGTACTTC.

This clone was picked up a small number of times. The V and J genes are TRBV6-5 and TRBJ2-7; D is uncertain. CDR3 length: 16 residues. The ends were cut back, 2 bases at V and 4 bases at J, with 18 bases in the middle. The germline V gene encodes CDR1 MNHEY and CDR2 SVGAGI. The CDR3 protein is CASSYGLREVGYEQYF. CDR3 nucleotide sequence: TGTGCCAGCAGTTACGGGTTAAGGGAAGTTGGTTACGAGCAGTACTTC.

This clone occurred a few times. The V gene is TRBV6-2 or TRBV6-3, the J gene TRBJ2-3; perhaps TRBD1 as D (6 bases). Trimming stripped 5 bases from V and 1 base from J, with 16 bases between. Germline CDR1 is MNHEY and CDR2 is SVGEGT. CDR3 length: 16 residues. CDR3 DNA: TGTGCCAGCAGTCAGCCAGGGGCAGGGGGCACAGATACGCAGTATTTT. Residues: CASSQPGAGGTDTQYF.

The gene calls are TRBV30 and TRBJ2-2; D is unclear. V was cut by 3 bases and J by 0 bases, with 11 bases left in between. Germline assignment: CDR1 GTSNPN and CDR2 SVGIG (reference sequence). There are 15 residues in the CDR3. In DNA form, the CDR3 reads TGTGCCTGGAGATCGGGCAGAACGAACACCGGGGAGCTGTTTTTT. It translates to CAWRSGRTNTGELFF.